Described below is a single T cell receptor beta chain sequence and its context. Its matching antigen is unknown. The sample belongs to a study of post-analysis software for immune sequencing data. Whole-study findings and limits: In patients, TRBV5-6, TRBV5-1 and TRBV20-1 belonged to five TRBV segments found more frequently than in controls. Samples prepared in the same batch strongly co-clustered by F measure. Controls showed significantly higher normalized Chao1 diversity than did multiple sclerosis patients.

There are 14 residues in the CDR3. Germline V gene data show CDR1 as SQVTM and CDR2 as ANQGSEA. V lost 7 bases and J lost 8; bases outside the gene matches: 13. Carried by the TCR beta cDNA libraries were unique molecular identifiers. TCRdb called the PCR reads again in MiXCR, with one record for every CDR3 protein. The sample yields 800,000 to 950,000 distinct CDR3 sequences, roughly 58% seen once. The chain joins TRBV29-1 to TRBJ2-1; 8 bases are shared with TRBD2. The receptor's source is a girl aged 10 to 17 with multiple sclerosis. The sample taken for sequencing was blood. In DNA, the CDR3 is TGCAGCGCAAGCGGGAGAGGGCTTTATTATGAGCAGTTCTTC. Protein: CSASGRGLYYEQFF.